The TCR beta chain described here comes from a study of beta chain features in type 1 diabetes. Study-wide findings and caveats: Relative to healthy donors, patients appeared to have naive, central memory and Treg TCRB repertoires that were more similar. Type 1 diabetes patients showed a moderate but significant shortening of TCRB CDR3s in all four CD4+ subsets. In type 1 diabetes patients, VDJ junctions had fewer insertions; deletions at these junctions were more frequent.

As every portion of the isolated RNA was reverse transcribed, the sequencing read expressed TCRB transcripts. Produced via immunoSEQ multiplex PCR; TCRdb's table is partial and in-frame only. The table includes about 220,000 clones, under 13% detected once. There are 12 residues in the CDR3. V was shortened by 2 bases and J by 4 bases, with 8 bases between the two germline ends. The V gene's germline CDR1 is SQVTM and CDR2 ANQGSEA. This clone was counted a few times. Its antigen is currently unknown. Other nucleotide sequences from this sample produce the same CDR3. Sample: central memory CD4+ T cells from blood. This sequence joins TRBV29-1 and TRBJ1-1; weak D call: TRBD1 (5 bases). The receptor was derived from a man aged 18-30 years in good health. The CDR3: CSVEWGGTEAFF. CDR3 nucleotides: TGCAGCGTTGAATGGGGGGGCACTGAAGCTTTCTTT.